The source of this T cell receptor beta chain is a study of blood T cell repertoires in COVID-19 (dated by TCRdb to 2020 to 2022). Concerning the study at large: Samples from collaborators originated in the United States, Italy and Spain and spanned both the acute and convalescent phases of COVID-19. The material from the prospective study consisted of cDNA or gDNA derived from T cells, B-cell-depleted T cells, or PBMCs. The dataset comprised deeply sampled blood TCRbeta repertoires from subjects exposed to, actively infected with, or recovered from COVID-19. The repertoires were made available in a free public database intended to serve as a resource for research on the immune response to SARS-CoV-2. Samples came from the ongoing ImmuneRACE study (first 160 participants) plus 1,254 subjects from 6 global collaborators. Nearly every sample came with metadata listing a de-identified subject ID, COVID-19 status, age in years and sex. HLA class I and class II types, where available, came from metadata supplied by the sample provider rather than from assay-based typing.

What the study reported, not specific to this receptor: How much clinical and demographic metadata was included differed by source and by participant, and the metadata was provided uncurated.

Whole blood was collected in K2EDTA tubes by collaborating institutions according to the institutions' own protocols. For TCRbeta analysis, collaborators shipped samples in one of three forms: frozen whole blood, isolated PBMCs, or DNA extracted from either of those sample types. This clone was observed once. Its target antigen remains unknown. Base qualities were left out, and no much larger clone turns up one base away. TCRbeta CDR3 regions were amplified from genomic DNA using the immunoSEQ Assay, a bias-controlled multiplex PCR. Turning to the authors' computational methods: The number of nucleated cells in each sample was estimated from the amplification of reference gene primers within the assay. To quantify the absolute abundance of each unique TCRbeta CDR3 rearrangement, sequence reads were collapsed and filtered. For each sample, productive Simpson clonality was calculated as the square root of Simpson's diversity index over productive rearrangements. Entries here come from immuneACCESS through TCRdb and include only in-frame sequences with V and J called. Some clones fail to appear in such tables; in the studies checked, an unresolved V gene covers under half of the shortfall, and the cause of the remainder is unknown. V, J and clone size were drawn from that table, and D and trimming were deduced from the DNA. Recorded for this sample are hundreds of thousands of clones; around 80% of them occurred a single time. Of the sample, approximately 18% falls within the top ten clones.

The CDR3 holds 14 amino acids from the cysteine to the phenylalanine. Only CDR3 DNA remains: 42 bases, in frame from the first base. Relative to germline, V is missing 3 bases and J is missing 7 bases, with 6 bases of the junction outside any gene match. CDR1 and CDR2, looked up from the germline V gene (reference sequence), are LNHDA and SQIVND. The chain couples TRBV19 to TRBJ1-2; the central 9 bases match TRBD1. The sequencing input was peripheral blood. This clonotype originated in an elderly woman with active or convalescent COVID-19. The CDR3 region reads CASSIGDRAPGYTF. The DNA sequence is as follows: TGTGCCAGTAGTATTGGGGACAGGGCTCCTGGCTACACCTTC.